The clone carrying this T cell receptor (beta chain) appeared many times. The target antigen is unknown. The source of the sample is a study of T cells after yellow fever vaccination. General study results and limits: Clones that expanded after primary vaccination mostly reappeared after the booster (96% CD4, 75% to 90% CD8). FACS-sorted repertoires could harbor abundant contaminating bulk-population clonotypes.

TCRdb ran MiXCR on the 5' RACE reads and lists one entry per CDR3 protein. This sample has about 260,000 distinct CDR3 sequences; under 15% occur once, and the top ten carry roughly 0.5%. The V end was cut by 0 bases, the J end by 1 base, with 9 bases between. Germline assignment: CDR1 SQVTM and CDR2 ANQGSEA. The CDR3 totals 14 residues. Sequenced here: CD4+ T cells sorted from PBMCs, sampled 45 days after the yellow fever booster vaccination. The rearrangement uses TRBV29-1 and TRBJ1-2, with D tentatively TRBD1 (6 bases). The receptor's source is a man aged 30 to 39 who received the YFV17D yellow fever vaccine. The CDR3 reads CSVEDRTVNYGYTF. The CDR3 DNA reads TGCAGCGTTGAAGACAGGACAGTTAACTATGGCTACACCTTC.